This T cell receptor beta chain is drawn from a study of technical replicates of blood from several donors. The method was immunoSEQ multiplex PCR; TCRdb's version includes in-frame clones alone and lacks a portion of them. The table has 95,000 to 100,000 clones, roughly 95% seen once. V dropped 4 bases and J dropped 9; count of bases not matched to a gene: 13. This CDR3 comprises 17 residues. Germline CDR1 reads MGHRA; CDR2 reads YSYEKL. This clonotype was obtained from a human donor in good health. The chain links TRBV4-1 to TRBJ1-6, with 9 bases aligning to TRBD1. The sequenced material came from T cells isolated from PBMCs. In DNA form, the CDR3 reads TGCGCCAGCAGCCTGAGTCCCGGGACAGGGACAGGTTCACCCCTCCACTTT. This translates into CASSLSPGTGTGSPLHF.